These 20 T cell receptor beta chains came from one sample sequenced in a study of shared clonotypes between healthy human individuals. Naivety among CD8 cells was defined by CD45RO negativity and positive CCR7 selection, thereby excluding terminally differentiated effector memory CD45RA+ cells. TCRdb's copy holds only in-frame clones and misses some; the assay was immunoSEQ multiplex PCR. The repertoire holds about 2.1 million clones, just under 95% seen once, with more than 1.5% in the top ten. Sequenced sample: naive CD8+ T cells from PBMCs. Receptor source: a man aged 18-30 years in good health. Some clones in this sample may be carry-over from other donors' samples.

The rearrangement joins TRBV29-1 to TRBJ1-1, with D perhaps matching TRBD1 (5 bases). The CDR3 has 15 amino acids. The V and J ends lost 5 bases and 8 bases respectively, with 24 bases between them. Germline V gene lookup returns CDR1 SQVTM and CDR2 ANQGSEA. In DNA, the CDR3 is TGCAGCGTTATGCAGGGCTCAATGCTTTGGGGCGAAGCTTTCTTT. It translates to CSVMQGSMLWGEAFF.

The DNA for the CDR3 is TGTGCCAGCAGCGTAGGGGTTGGCGGGGAGCTGTTTTTT. It codes for CASSVGVGGELFF. This chain uses TRBV9 with TRBJ2-2; D is unresolved. The CDR3 has 13 residues. Trimming left V 0 bases short and J 7 bases short, with 7 bases between. From germline, CDR1 is SGDLS and CDR2 YYNGEE. The variable domain in full, with the rest retrieved from reference TRBV9 and TRBJ2-2, is DSGVTQTPKHLITATGQRVTLRCSPRSGDLSVYWYQQSLDQGLQFLIQYYNGEERAKGNILERFSAQQFPDLHSELNLSSLELGDSALYFCASSVGVGGELFFGEGSRLTVL.

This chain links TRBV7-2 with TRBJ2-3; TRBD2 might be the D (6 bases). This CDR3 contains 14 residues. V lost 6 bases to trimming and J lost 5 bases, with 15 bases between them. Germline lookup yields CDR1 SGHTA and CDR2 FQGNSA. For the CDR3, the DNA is TGTGCCAGCAGTCCCGGAGGGTTGGGAGATACGCAGTATTTT. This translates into CASSPGGLGDTQYF. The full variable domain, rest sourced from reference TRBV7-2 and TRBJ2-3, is GAGVSQSPSNKVTEKGKDVELRCDPISGHTALYWYRQSLGQGLEFLIYFQGNSAPDKSGLPSDRFSAERTGGSVSTLTIQRTQQEDSAVYLCASSPGGLGDTQYFGPGTRLTVL.

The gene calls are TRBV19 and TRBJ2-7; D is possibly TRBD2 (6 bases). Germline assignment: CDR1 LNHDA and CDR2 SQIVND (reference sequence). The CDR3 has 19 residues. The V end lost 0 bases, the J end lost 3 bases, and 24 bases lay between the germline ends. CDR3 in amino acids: CASSIDHRRGLGGYYEQYF. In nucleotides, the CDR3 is TGTGCCAGTAGTATAGATCATCGGAGGGGTCTCGGAGGCTACTACGAGCAGTACTTC.

CDR3: CASSVGGRGIGELFF. DNA of the CDR3: TGTGCCAGCAGCGTAGGTGGCAGGGGGATCGGGGAGCTGTTTTTT. The chain employs TRBV9 and TRBJ2-2; TRBD1 aligns across 7 bases. The CDR3 consists of 15 residues. J gave up 7 bases and V 0 bases, and 6 bases lay outside the gene matches. Germline assignment: CDR1 SGDLS and CDR2 YYNGEE.

This chain's CDR3 is CASLTGMGNQPQHF. The CDR3 DNA sequence: TGTGCCAGCCTGACAGGGATGGGCAATCAGCCCCAGCATTTT. The chain uses TRBV19 and TRBJ1-5; 7 nucleotides line up with TRBD1. The J segment lost 2 bases and the V segment lost 9 bases, leaving 7 bases of the junction unmatched. The CDR3 has 14 amino acids. CDR1 and CDR2 from the germline V gene are LNHDA and SQIVND (reference sequence). Combining the CDR3 with reference TRBV19 and TRBJ1-5 gives the whole variable domain DGGITQSPKYLFRKEGQNVTLSCEQNLNHDAMYWYRQDPGQGLRLIYYSQIVNDFQKGDIAEGYSVSREKKESFPLTVTSAQKNPTAFYLCASLTGMGNQPQHFGDGTRLSIL.

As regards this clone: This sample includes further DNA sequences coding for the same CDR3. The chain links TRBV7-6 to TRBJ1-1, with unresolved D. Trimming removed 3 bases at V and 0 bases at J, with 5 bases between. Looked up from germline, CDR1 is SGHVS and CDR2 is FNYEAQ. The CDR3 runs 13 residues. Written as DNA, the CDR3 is TGTGCCAGCAGCTTCAGCTTGAACACTGAAGCTTTCTTT. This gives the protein CASSFSLNTEAFF.

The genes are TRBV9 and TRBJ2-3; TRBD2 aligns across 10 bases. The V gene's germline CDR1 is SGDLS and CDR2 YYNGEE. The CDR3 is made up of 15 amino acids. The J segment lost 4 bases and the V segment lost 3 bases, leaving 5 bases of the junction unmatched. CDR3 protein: CASSGSSGSADTQYF. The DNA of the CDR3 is TGTGCCAGCAGCGGTTCTAGCGGGAGTGCAGATACGCAGTATTTT.

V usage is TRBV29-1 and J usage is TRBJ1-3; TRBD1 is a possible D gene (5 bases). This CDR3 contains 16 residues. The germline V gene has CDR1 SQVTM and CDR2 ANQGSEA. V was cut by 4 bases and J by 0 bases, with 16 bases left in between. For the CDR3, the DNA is TGCAGCGTTGTGGTACCACAGGCCAGCTCTGGAAACACCATATATTTT. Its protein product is CSVVVPQASSGNTIYF.

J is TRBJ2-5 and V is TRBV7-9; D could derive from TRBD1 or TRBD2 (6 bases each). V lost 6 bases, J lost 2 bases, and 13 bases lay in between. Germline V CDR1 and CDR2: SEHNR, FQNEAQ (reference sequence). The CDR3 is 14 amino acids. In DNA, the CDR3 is TGTGCCAGCAGGTCCGGGGGCGAGCAAGAGACCCAGTACTTC. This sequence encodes CASRSGGEQETQYF. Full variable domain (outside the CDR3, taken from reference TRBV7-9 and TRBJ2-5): DTGVSQNPRHKITKRGQNVTFRCDPISEHNRLYWYRQTLGQGPEFLTYFQNEAQLEKSRLLSDRFSAERPKGSFSTLEIQRTEQGDSAMYLCASRSGGEQETQYFGPGTRLLVL.

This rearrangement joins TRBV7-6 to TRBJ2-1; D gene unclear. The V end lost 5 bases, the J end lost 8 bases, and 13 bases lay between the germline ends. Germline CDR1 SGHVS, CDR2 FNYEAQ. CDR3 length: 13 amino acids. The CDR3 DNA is TGTGCCAGCAGCCTTCGTCCGCAGTATGAGCAGTTCTTC. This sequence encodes CASSLRPQYEQFF.

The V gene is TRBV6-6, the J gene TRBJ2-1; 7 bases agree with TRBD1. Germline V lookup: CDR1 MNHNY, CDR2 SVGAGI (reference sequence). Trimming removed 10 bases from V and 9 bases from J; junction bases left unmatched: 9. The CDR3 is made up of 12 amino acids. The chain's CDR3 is CAINKQGLEQFF. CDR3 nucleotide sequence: TGTGCCATCAACAAACAGGGGCTTGAGCAGTTCTTC.

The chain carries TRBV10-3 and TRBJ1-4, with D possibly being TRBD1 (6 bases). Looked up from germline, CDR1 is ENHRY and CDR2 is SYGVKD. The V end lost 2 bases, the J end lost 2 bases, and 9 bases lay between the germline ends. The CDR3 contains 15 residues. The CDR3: CAISEVGGTNEKLFF. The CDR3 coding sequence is TGTGCCATCAGTGAGGTGGGGGGCACTAATGAAAAACTGTTTTTT.

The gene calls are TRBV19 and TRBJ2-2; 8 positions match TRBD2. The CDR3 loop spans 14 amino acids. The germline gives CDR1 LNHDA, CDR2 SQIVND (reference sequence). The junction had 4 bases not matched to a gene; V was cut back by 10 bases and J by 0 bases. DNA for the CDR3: TGTGCCACCCAACTAGCGGCGAACACCGGGGAGCTGTTTTTT. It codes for CATQLAANTGELFF. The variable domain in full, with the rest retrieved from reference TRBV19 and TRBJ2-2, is DGGITQSPKYLFRKEGQNVTLSCEQNLNHDAMYWYRQDPGQGLRLIYYSQIVNDFQKGDIAEGYSVSREKKESFPLTVTSAQKNPTAFYLCATQLAANTGELFFGEGSRLTVL.

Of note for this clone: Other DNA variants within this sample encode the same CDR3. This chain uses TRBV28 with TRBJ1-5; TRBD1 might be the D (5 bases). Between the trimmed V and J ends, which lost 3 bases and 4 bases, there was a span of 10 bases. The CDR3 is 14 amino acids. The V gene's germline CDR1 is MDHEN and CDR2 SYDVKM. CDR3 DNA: TGTGCCAGCAGTTTGAGGGGTTGGAATCAGCCCCAGCATTTT. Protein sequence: CASSLRGWNQPQHF.

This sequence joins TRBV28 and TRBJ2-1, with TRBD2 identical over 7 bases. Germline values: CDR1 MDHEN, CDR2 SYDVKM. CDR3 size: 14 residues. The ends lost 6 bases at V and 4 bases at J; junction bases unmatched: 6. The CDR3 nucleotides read TGTGCCAGCAGGGGGCCTAGCGGTTACAATGAGCAGTTCTTC. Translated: CASRGPSGYNEQFF.

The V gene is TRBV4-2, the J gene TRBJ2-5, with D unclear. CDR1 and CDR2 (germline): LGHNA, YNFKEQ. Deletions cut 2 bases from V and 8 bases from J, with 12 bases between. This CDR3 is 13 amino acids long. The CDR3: CASSQYRTGTQYF. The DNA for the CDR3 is TGTGCCAGCAGCCAATATCGGACGGGTACCCAGTACTTC.

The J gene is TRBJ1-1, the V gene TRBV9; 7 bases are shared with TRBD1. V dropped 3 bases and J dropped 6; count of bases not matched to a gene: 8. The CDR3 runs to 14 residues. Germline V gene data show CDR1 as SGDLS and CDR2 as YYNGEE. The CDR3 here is CASSAGYRGPEAFF. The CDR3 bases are TGTGCCAGCAGCGCGGGGTACAGGGGCCCTGAAGCTTTCTTT.

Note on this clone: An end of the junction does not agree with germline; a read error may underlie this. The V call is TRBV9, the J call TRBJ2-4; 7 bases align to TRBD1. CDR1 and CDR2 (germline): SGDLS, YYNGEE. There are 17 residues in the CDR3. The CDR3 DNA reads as TGTGCCAGCAGAGTAGTCCCGGACAGGACGGCCAAAAACATTCAGTACTTC. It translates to CASRVVPDRTAKNIQYF.

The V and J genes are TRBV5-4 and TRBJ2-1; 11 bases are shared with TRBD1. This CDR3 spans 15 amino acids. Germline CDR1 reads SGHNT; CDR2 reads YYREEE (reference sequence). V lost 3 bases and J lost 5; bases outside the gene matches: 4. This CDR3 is CASSSPGQGDNEQFF. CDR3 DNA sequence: TGTGCCAGCAGCTCCCCGGGACAGGGGGACAATGAGCAGTTCTTC.